This note documents a single T cell receptor (beta chain) sequence. The sample holds a few counts of this clonotype. This clone's antigen is unknown. No base-level quality is on record; no much larger clone is a single base apart. The data originate from a study of T cells after yellow fever vaccination (dated by TCRdb to about 2019). The study in broad terms: The SMART-Seq v4 Ultra Low Input RNA kit was used to prepare libraries from fractions with low cell numbers. To follow T-cell clones before and after both primary and booster YFV17D yellow fever vaccination, bulk TCR alpha and beta repertoires underwent longitudinal sequencing. Two healthy male donors made up the cohort, one aged 18 to 30 years and the other aged 30 to 40 years. Blood samples were taken at several timepoints before and after primary and secondary immunization, and bulk PBMC replicates and cell subsets were isolated.

The treatment or condition label of this sample denotes: live attenuated yellow fever vaccine strain. A standard Ficoll-Paque protocol was used to isolate PBMCs from peripheral blood. Dynabeads CD4 and CD8 positive selection kits were used to isolate the CD4 and CD8 T-cell fractions. TriZol was used to extract RNA from bulk PBMCs, from CD4 and CD8 fractions, and from dextramer-positive and dextramer-negative fractions. Beyond this particular receptor, the publication reports: After the booster, most of the clones that had expanded following primary vaccination were detected again (96% of CD4 and more than 85% of CD8), which suggests that memory was broadly maintained. Compared with the primary T-cell response, the secondary T-cell response was weaker but faster, peaking on day 5 rather than day 15. A small fraction of clonotypes appeared in both the CD4 and CD8 compartments, likely as a result of convergent recombination. Computational filtering was needed because FACS-sorted repertoires could contain abundant contaminating clonotypes from the bulk population. The study included only a couple of donors, which limits how far the findings can be generalized.

The CDR3 covers 14 residues, taking in both the cysteine and the phenylalanine. CDR3 DNA only is kept here, 42 bases in frame from base 1. V is reduced by 2 bases and J by 6 bases, leaving a spacing of 13 bases between them. CDR1 SGHTA and CDR2 FQGNSA are derived from the germline V gene. TCR cDNA was made using 5'RACE template switching, a step that added a universal primer site and unique molecular identifiers. Priming for cDNA synthesis came from both the TCR alpha and TCR beta constant segments. Two PCR steps were used to amplify libraries, with sample barcodes and sequencing adapters being added in the second step. Sequencing of libraries was done on Illumina HiSeq 2500 (2x100 bp) or NovaSeq (2x150 bp). The authors' analysis ran thus. MIGEC was used to demultiplex reads and collapse the reads into UMI consensus sequences, and MiXCR was used for V(D)J alignment. Vaccine-responding clonotypes were defined with edgeR using replicate PBMC samples, requiring FDR below 0.01 and a log2 fold change above 5 up to day 15. Each bulk clonotype was labeled CD4 or CD8 based on which sequenced repertoire, CD4 or CD8, contained the clonotype at higher abundance. TCRdb reanalyzed the raw reads on its own, using fastp at Q25 for trimming and MiXCR for clone calling, and kept in-frame beta chains. A single entry per CDR3 protein holds the most common genes and DNA from its merged rows. It is TCRdb's table, rather than the study itself, that gives the V and J calls and clone size. This sample comprises roughly 180,000 distinct CDR3 sequences, 6.2% of them detected only once. About 2.7% of the sample is taken by the ten largest.

The receptor was isolated from a man between 18 and 35 years old who received the YFV17D yellow fever vaccine. The rearrangement combines TRBV7-2 with TRBJ1-1, with an unclear D gene assignment. The sequencing used CD4+ T cells sorted from PBMCs, collected on the day of the first yellow fever vaccination. The DNA sequence reads TGTGCCAGCAGCTTATATTGGTCAGACGCTGAAGCTTTCTTT. Protein translation: CASSLYWSDAEAFF.